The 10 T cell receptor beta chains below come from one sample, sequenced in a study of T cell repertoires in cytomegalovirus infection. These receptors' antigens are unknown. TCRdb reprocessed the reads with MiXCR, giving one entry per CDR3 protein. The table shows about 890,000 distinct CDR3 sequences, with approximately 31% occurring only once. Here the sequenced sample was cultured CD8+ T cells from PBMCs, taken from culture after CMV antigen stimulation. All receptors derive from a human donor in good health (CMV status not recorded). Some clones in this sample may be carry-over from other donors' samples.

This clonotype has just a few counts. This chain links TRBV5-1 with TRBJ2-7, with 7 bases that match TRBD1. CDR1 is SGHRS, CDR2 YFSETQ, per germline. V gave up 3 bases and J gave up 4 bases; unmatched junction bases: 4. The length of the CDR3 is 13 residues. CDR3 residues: CASSSQGYYEQYF. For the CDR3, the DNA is TGCGCCAGCAGCTCACAGGGGTATTACGAGCAGTACTTC.

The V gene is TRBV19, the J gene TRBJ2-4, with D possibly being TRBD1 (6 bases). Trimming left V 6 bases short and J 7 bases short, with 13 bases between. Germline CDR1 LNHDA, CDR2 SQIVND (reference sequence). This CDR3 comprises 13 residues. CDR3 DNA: TGTGCCAGTAGCCCCAGGGGCTCGAACATTCAGTACTTC. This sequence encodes CASSPRGSNIQYF.

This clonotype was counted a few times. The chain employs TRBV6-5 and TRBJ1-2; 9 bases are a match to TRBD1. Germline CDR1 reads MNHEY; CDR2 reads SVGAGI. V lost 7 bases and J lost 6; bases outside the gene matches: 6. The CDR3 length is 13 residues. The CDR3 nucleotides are TGTGCCAGCACTATGGGACAGGGTCATGGCTACACCTTC. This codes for CASTMGQGHGYTF.

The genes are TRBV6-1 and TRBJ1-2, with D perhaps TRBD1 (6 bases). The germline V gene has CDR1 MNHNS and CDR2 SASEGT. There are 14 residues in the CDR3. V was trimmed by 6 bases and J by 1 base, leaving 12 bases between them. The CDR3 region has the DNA TGTGCCAGCAGACCCGGGACATATAACTATGGCTACACCTTC. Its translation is CASRPGTYNYGYTF.

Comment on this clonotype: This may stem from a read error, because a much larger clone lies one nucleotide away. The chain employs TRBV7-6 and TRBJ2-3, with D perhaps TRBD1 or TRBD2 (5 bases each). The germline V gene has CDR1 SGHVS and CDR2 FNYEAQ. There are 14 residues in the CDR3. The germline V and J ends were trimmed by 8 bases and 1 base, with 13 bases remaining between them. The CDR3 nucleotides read TGTGCCAGCGGCCCCACGGGGCGCACAGATACGCAGTATTTT. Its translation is CASGPTGRTDTQYF.

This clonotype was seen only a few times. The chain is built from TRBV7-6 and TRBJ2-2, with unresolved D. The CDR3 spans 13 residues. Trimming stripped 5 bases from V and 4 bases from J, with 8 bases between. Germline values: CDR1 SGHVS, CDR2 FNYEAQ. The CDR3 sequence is CASSADGTGELFF. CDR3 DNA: TGTGCCAGCAGCGCGGACGGCACCGGGGAGCTGTTTTTT.

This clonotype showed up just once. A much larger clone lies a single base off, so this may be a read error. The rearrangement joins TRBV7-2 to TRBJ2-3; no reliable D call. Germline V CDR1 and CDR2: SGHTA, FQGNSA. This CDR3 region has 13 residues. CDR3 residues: CASSSLTTNTQYF. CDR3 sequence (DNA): TGTGCCAGCAGCTCTCTTACCACAAATACGCAGTATTTT.

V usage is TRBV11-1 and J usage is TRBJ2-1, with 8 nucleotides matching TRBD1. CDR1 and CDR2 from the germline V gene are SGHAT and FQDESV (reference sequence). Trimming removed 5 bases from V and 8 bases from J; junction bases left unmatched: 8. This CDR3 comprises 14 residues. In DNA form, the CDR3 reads TGTGCCAGCAGCGCAGGACAGGGCTTGGATGAGCAGTTCTTC. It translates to CASSAGQGLDEQFF.

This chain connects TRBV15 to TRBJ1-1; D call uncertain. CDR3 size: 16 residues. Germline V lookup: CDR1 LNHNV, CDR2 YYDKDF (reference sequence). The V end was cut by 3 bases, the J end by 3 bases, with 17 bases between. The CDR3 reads CATSSLLTYLDTEAFF. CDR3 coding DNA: TGTGCCACCAGCAGCCTTCTGACCTATTTGGACACTGAAGCTTTCTTT.

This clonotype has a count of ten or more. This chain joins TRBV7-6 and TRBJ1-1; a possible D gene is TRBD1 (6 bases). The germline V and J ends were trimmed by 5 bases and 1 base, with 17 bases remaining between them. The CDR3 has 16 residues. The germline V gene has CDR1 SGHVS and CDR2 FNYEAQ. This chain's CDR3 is CASSPGWETGNTEAFF. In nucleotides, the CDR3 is TGTGCCAGCAGCCCCGGGTGGGAGACAGGGAACACTGAAGCTTTCTTT. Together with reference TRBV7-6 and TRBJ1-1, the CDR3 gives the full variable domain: GAGVSQSPRYKVTKRGQDVALRCDPISGHVSLYWYRQALGQGPEFLTYFNYEAQQDKSGLPNDRFSAERPEGSISTLTIQRTEQRDSAMYRCASSPGWETGNTEAFFGQGTRLTVV.